This is a list of T cell receptor beta chains from one sample in a study of response to subunit inactivated influenza vaccine. MiXCR, run by TCRdb on the RT-PCR reads, gives a single entry per CDR3 protein. The sample yields 530,000 or so distinct CDR3 sequences, about 11% seen once. The sequencing used PBMCs from blood, collected on the day of vaccination. The receptors derive from a man over 45 who received an inactivated influenza vaccine. Each CDR3 is given with its conserved first and last residue. D genes are given only for firm matches. Some rows have no size entry. The others give once, few or many, or a class for an expanded clone.

J	D	size	V	CDR3	DNA
TRBJ2-7	.	many	TRBV12-3/TRBV12-4	CASTQTGKTYEQYF	TGTGCCAGCACCCAAACCGGGAAAACCTACGAGCAGTACTTC
TRBJ1-2	.	.	TRBV5-1	CASSLERQQFYGYTF	TGCGCCAGCAGCTTGGAACGCCAGCAGTTCTATGGCTACACCTTC
TRBJ2-6	TRBD2	few	TRBV27	CASTPSGFSGANVLTF	TGTGCCAGCACTCCTAGCGGGTTCTCTGGGGCCAACGTCCTGACTTTC
TRBJ2-1	.	.	TRBV9	CASSGGRDSYNEQFF	TGTGCCAGCAGCGGTGGGCGGGACTCCTACAATGAGCAGTTCTTC
TRBJ2-5	.	many	TRBV2	CASSEYLGGETQYF	TGTGCCAGCAGTGAATATTTGGGTGGAGAGACCCAGTACTTC
TRBJ2-1	TRBD2	.	TRBV28	CASSLKLAGGPYNEQFF	TGTGCCAGCAGTTTAAAGCTAGCGGGAGGGCCCTACAATGAGCAGTTCTTC
TRBJ1-3	.	.	TRBV7-9	CASSWSRDTENTIYF	TGTGCCAGCAGCTGGTCCCGGGACACCGAAAACACCATATATTTT
TRBJ2-4	.	.	TRBV5-1	CASSEQNIQYF	TGCGCCAGCAGCGAACAAAACATTCAGTACTTC
TRBJ2-7	TRBD1	many	TRBV28	CASSLVQGSSYEQYF	TGTGCCAGCAGTTTGGTACAGGGGAGCTCCTACGAGCAGTACTTC
TRBJ2-5	TRBD1	.	TRBV5-1	CASSVGQGKETQYF	TGCGCCAGCAGCGTGGGACAGGGGAAGGAGACCCAGTACTTC
TRBJ2-3	.	few	TRBV7-2	CASSLALSYGTDTQYF	TGTGCCAGCAGCTTAGCTTTATCCTACGGCACAGATACGCAGTATTTT
TRBJ1-1	TRBD1	many	TRBV20-1	CSASPQGRTEAFF	TGCAGTGCTAGCCCACAGGGGAGGACTGAAGCTTTCTTT
TRBJ1-1	.	.	TRBV20-1	CSAREHSNTEAFF	TGCAGTGCTAGAGAACACAGTAACACTGAAGCTTTCTTT
TRBJ2-7	.	few	TRBV5-1	CASSLIRQGKHEQYF	TGCGCCAGCAGCTTGATTCGGCAGGGTAAACACGAGCAGTACTTC
TRBJ2-1	.	.	TRBV6-1	CASSPSRPKNNEQFF	TGTGCCAGCAGTCCTAGTCGACCCAAAAACAATGAGCAGTTCTTC
TRBJ2-5	.	few	TRBV7-9	CASSLGASALRQETQYF	TGTGCCAGCAGCTTAGGGGCTAGCGCATTGCGACAAGAGACCCAGTACTTC
TRBJ2-7	.	many	TRBV10-3	CAISESSVQQYF	TGTGCCATCAGTGAGTCGAGCGTGCAGCAGTACTTC
TRBJ2-3	TRBD2	few	TRBV7-2	CASNLKAGGTRTDTQYF	TGTGCCAGCAATCTCAAGGCGGGGGGAACCCGCACAGATACGCAGTATTTT
TRBJ2-7	TRBD2	.	TRBV29-1	CSVLAGAYEQYF	TGCAGCGTCTTAGCGGGGGCCTACGAGCAGTACTTC
TRBJ1-1	.	.	TRBV7-9	CASSRIQGDAEAFF	TGTGCCAGCAGCCGAATCCAGGGTGACGCTGAAGCTTTCTTT
TRBJ2-1	TRBD2	many	TRBV5-1	CASSPGTSGSVNEQFF	TGCGCCAGCAGCCCCGGGACTAGCGGGAGTGTAAATGAGCAGTTCTTC
TRBJ1-5	.	.	TRBV6-2/TRBV6-3	CASSLDRFNQPQHF	TGTGCCAGCAGTCTCGACAGGTTTAATCAGCCCCAGCATTTT
TRBJ2-7	TRBD2	many	TRBV12-3/TRBV12-4	CASRASGHPYEQYF	TGTGCCAGCAGAGCTAGCGGGCACCCCTACGAGCAGTACTTC
TRBJ2-2	.	few	TRBV29-1	CSVFPAGTGELFF	TGCAGCGTTTTTCCCGCAGGGACCGGGGAGCTGTTTTTT
TRBJ1-2	.	.	TRBV6-1	CASSEMKGGPFYGYTF	TGTGCCAGCAGTGAAATGAAGGGGGGCCCTTTCTATGGCTACACCTTC
TRBJ2-2	.	.	TRBV6-5	CASSYGAGSGELFF	TGTGCCAGCAGTTACGGAGCAGGGAGCGGGGAGCTGTTTTTT
TRBJ2-1	TRBD2	.	TRBV3-1	CASSQELLAGHNEQFF	TGTGCCAGCAGCCAAGAGCTACTAGCGGGACACAATGAGCAGTTCTTC
TRBJ2-1	.	.	TRBV28	CASSFSPQTSFYEQFF	TGTGCCAGCAGTTTTTCTCCACAGACTAGTTTCTATGAGCAGTTCTTC
TRBJ1-1	.	.	TRBV5-1	CASSASGMGTEAFF	TGCGCCAGCAGCGCCTCAGGGATGGGCACTGAAGCTTTCTTT
TRBJ2-5	TRBD2	.	TRBV15	CATSSRLAGEYQETQYF	TGTGCCACCAGCAGTCGGCTAGCGGGGGAGTACCAAGAGACCCAGTACTTC
TRBJ1-4	TRBD1	few	TRBV5-1	CASSLSRDRTLATNEKLFF	TGCGCCAGCAGCTTGTCCCGGGACAGGACGCTTGCAACTAATGAAAAACTGTTTTTT
TRBJ2-1	TRBD2	.	TRBV12-3/TRBV12-4	CASSTGLAGGLWNEQFF	TGTGCCAGCAGTACCGGACTAGCGGGGGGGCTTTGGAATGAGCAGTTCTTC
TRBJ2-7	.	.	TRBV27	CASSLSRGTYEQYF	TGTGCCAGCAGTTTATCGCGGGGTACCTACGAGCAGTACTTC
TRBJ2-1	.	.	TRBV28	CASSLPRWANNEQFF	TGTGCCAGCAGTCTCCCCCGTTGGGCTAACAATGAGCAGTTCTTC
TRBJ1-5	TRBD1	many	TRBV12-3/TRBV12-4	CASSPGTGGGQPQHF	TGTGCCAGCAGTCCTGGGACAGGGGGAGGTCAGCCCCAGCATTTT
TRBJ1-6	TRBD1	.	TRBV6-5	CASSSDREIANYNSPLHF	TGTGCCAGCAGTTCGGACAGGGAAATAGCAAACTATAATTCACCCCTCCACTTT
TRBJ2-2	TRBD1	.	TRBV7-9	CATRVRGRTGELFF	TGTGCCACCCGCGTCAGGGGGCGAACCGGGGAGCTGTTTTTT
TRBJ2-7	TRBD2	.	TRBV28	CASSFPPSGGSYEQYF	TGTGCCAGCAGTTTCCCCCCTAGCGGGGGTTCCTACGAGCAGTACTTC
TRBJ2-7	.	.	TRBV16	CASSQADRPYEQYF	TGTGCCAGCAGCCAAGCTGACAGGCCCTACGAGCAGTACTTC
TRBJ2-5	TRBD2	.	TRBV29-1	CSGTGTSGRAWETQYF	TGCAGCGGCACCGGGACTAGCGGGAGGGCCTGGGAGACCCAGTACTTC
TRBJ2-7	TRBD2	.	TRBV6-1	CASSARDYIEQYF	TGTGCCAGCAGTGCCCGGGACTACATCGAGCAGTACTTC
TRBJ2-1	TRBD2	few	TRBV7-8	CASSLPRLLAGAYNEQFF	TGTGCCAGCAGCCTCCCACGGCTCCTAGCGGGAGCCTACAATGAGCAGTTCTTC
TRBJ1-2	.	.	TRBV6-2/TRBV6-3	CATQPLGTDYGYTF	TGTGCCACCCAGCCTCTGGGCACGGACTATGGCTACACCTTC
TRBJ2-7	.	few	TRBV15	CATSRDQAYEQYF	TGTGCCACCAGCAGAGACCAAGCCTACGAGCAGTACTTC
TRBJ2-2	TRBD2	few	TRBV10-3	CAISETGAGTGELFF	TGTGCCATCAGTGAGACGGGAGCGGGGACCGGGGAGCTGTTTTTT
TRBJ1-1	.	few	TRBV5-1	CASSLGNGGTEAFF	TGCGCCAGCAGCTTGGGGAACGGTGGCACTGAAGCTTTCTTT
TRBJ1-5	TRBD1	.	TRBV28	CASRLTGVSQPQHF	TGTGCCAGCAGGTTGACAGGGGTTAGCCAGCCCCAGCATTTT
TRBJ2-5	TRBD1	few	TRBV7-9	CASSLTRQGDETQYF	TGTGCCAGCAGCCTAACACGACAGGGGGATGAGACCCAGTACTTC
TRBJ1-6	.	.	TRBV5-1	CASSLGQKNSPLHF	TGCGCCAGCAGCTTGGGGCAGAAGAATTCACCCCTCCACTTT
TRBJ2-3	TRBD1	once	TRBV7-6	CASSPGTGVRTDTQYF	TGTGCCAGCAGCCCAGGGACAGGGGTCCGCACAGATACGCAGTATTTT
TRBJ1-2	TRBD1	few	TRBV6-1	CASSSWTGEWEGYTF	TGTGCCAGCAGCTCCTGGACAGGGGAATGGGAAGGCTACACCTTC
TRBJ2-2	.	.	TRBV30	CAWSVVTGWNTGELFF	TGTGCCTGGAGTGTAGTCACAGGGTGGAACACCGGGGAGCTGTTTTTT
TRBJ2-2	.	many	TRBV5-1	CASSSGPTDTGELFF	TGCGCCAGCAGCTCCGGGCCGACGGACACCGGGGAGCTGTTTTTT
TRBJ2-2	TRBD2	few	TRBV5-4	CASSRGTSGGTGELFF	TGTGCCAGCAGCCGAGGGACTAGCGGGGGCACCGGGGAGCTGTTTTTT
TRBJ2-2	.	few	TRBV6-5	CASSYVRQNTGELFF	TGTGCCAGCAGTTACGTCAGGCAGAACACCGGGGAGCTGTTTTTT